Shown below are 14 T cell receptor beta chains from a single sample sequenced in a study of T-cell reconstitution after alpha-beta-depleted transplantation in children. Unique molecular identifiers were used to barcode this TCRbeta library. TCRdb re-derived calls from the PCR reads in MiXCR, one entry per CDR3 protein. The sample yields about 870,000 distinct CDR3 sequences, 16% seen once. Sequenced material: PBMCs, mostly from graft donor cells, taken 360 days after TCRalphabeta/CD19-depleted stem cell transplant. The receptors here all came from a male patient aged 5 to 17 who had a stem cell transplant for acute lymphoblastic leukemia, so the T cells may come from the graft donor.

This clonotype was seen more than once but under ten times. The rearrangement links TRBV5-1 to TRBJ2-7, with D uncertain. There are 15 residues in the CDR3. V was shortened by 0 bases and J by 2 bases, with 12 bases between the two germline ends. Germline V gene lookup returns CDR1 SGHRS and CDR2 YFSETQ. The CDR3 here is CASSLEGPLPYEQYF. The DNA for the CDR3 is TGCGCCAGCAGCTTGGAAGGGCCCCTTCCCTACGAGCAGTACTTC. Variable domain in full (rest from reference TRBV5-1 and TRBJ2-7): KAGVTQTPRYLIKTRGQQVTLSCSPISGHRSVSWYQQTPGQGLQFLFEYFSETQRNKGNFPGRFSGRQFSNSRSEMNVSTLELGDSALYLCASSLEGPLPYEQYFGPGTRLTVT.

This clonotype was observed at least ten times. Sequence at one end of the junction differs from germline and may be a read error. The chain combines TRBV28 with TRBJ2-3; D gene uncertain. Germline V CDR1 and CDR2: MDHEN, SYDVKM. The CDR3 length is 14 residues. The CDR3 here is CASSFLGSTDTQYF. For the CDR3, the DNA is TGCGCCAGCAGCTTTCTGGGGTCCACAGATACGCAGTATTTT. Supplemented by reference TRBV28 and TRBJ2-3, the full variable domain reads DVKVTQSSRYLVKRTGEKVFLECVQDMDHENMFWYRQDPGLGLRLIYFSYDVKMKEKGDIPEGYSVSREKKERFSLILESASTNQTSMYLCASSFLGSTDTQYFGPGTRLTVL.

This chain uses TRBV29-1 with TRBJ2-1; a weak D match, TRBD1 (5 bases). Germline lookup yields CDR1 SQVTM and CDR2 ANQGSEA. V was shortened by 8 bases and J by 0 bases, with 14 bases between the two germline ends. The CDR3 consists of 14 residues. This chain's CDR3 is CSSCKGPSYNEQFF. The CDR3 DNA follows: TGCAGCTCCTGCAAGGGGCCCTCCTACAATGAGCAGTTCTTC.

The chain carries TRBV5-1 and TRBJ2-1; 8 bases agree with TRBD2. CDR1 and CDR2 (germline): SGHRS, YFSETQ. This CDR3 comprises 15 residues. The V gene end was trimmed by 0 bases and the J gene end by 6 bases; junction bases not matched to a gene: 5. The CDR3 DNA reads as TGCGCCAGCAGCTTGGAGGTCCGGGGGGGCAATGAGCAGTTCTTC. Its translation: CASSLEVRGGNEQFF. The whole variable domain, remainder taken from reference TRBV5-1 and TRBJ2-1, is KAGVTQTPRYLIKTRGQQVTLSCSPISGHRSVSWYQQTPGQGLQFLFEYFSETQRNKGNFPGRFSGRQFSNSRSEMNVSTLELGDSALYLCASSLEVRGGNEQFFGPGTRLTVL.

Many counts were recorded for this clonotype. The V call is TRBV29-1, the J call TRBJ1-3, with unresolved D. The CDR3 runs 14 residues. Germline CDR1 and CDR2: SQVTM and ANQGSEA. Trimming left V 1 base short and J 0 bases short, with 7 bases between. CDR3 sequence (DNA): TGCAGCGTTGAAGGAGACTACTCTGGAAACACCATATATTTT. Protein: CSVEGDYSGNTIYF.

This clonotype was recorded a few times. V gene TRBV6-2 or TRBV6-3 combines with J gene TRBJ2-7, with TRBD2 as a possible D gene (6 bases). Germline V gives CDR1 MNHEY, CDR2 SVGEGT. The V and J ends lost 8 bases and 2 bases respectively, with 13 bases between them. The CDR3 is made up of 13 amino acids. CDR3 sequence reads: CASGLAATYEQYF. DNA for the CDR3: TGTGCCAGCGGGTTAGCGGCCACCTACGAGCAGTACTTC.

The chain recombines TRBV30 with TRBJ2-5, with 12 bases matching TRBD2. The germline gives CDR1 GTSNPN, CDR2 SVGIG (reference sequence). CDR3 length: 17 amino acids. After removal of 1 base from V and 2 bases from J, the junction contained 8 bases not matched to a gene. CDR3 sequence reads: CAWSARPSGRGQETQYF. The DNA for the CDR3 is TGTGCCTGGAGTGCCAGGCCTAGCGGGAGGGGACAAGAGACCCAGTACTTC. The full variable domain, its missing parts supplied by reference TRBV30 and TRBJ2-5, is SQTIHQWPATLVQPVGSPLSLECTVEGTSNPNLYWYRQAAGRGLQLLFYSVGIGQISSEVPQNLSASRPQDRQFILSSKKLLLSDSGFYLCAWSARPSGRGQETQYFGPGTRLLVL.

This clonotype was observed a handful of times. V and J are TRBV7-3 and TRBJ2-3; D ambiguous. The CDR3 length is 16 residues. Trimming took off 4 bases at V and 2 bases at J, with 16 bases between the two ends. Per germline, CDR1 SGHTA and CDR2 FQGTGA. The CDR3 coding sequence is TGTGCCAGCAGCTCCGCGGACCTCTGGCCCACAGATACGCAGTATTTT. This translates into CASSSADLWPTDTQYF.

The J gene is TRBJ2-7, the V gene TRBV14; D may be TRBD1 (6 bases). Trimming removed 4 bases at V and 4 bases at J, with 20 bases between. The germline CDR1 and CDR2 sequences are SGHDN and FVKESK. This CDR3 has 16 amino acids. The CDR3 DNA follows: TGTGCCAGCAGCCCCAGACAGGTCCTTCCCTGGTACGAGCAGTACTTC. This sequence encodes CASSPRQVLPWYEQYF.

This clonotype was picked up a small number of times. This chain connects TRBV11-2 to TRBJ2-3; 8 positions agree with TRBD2. The CDR3 length is 15 residues. Germline lookup yields CDR1 SGHAT and CDR2 FQNNGV. Trimming removed 5 bases from V and 1 base from J; junction bases left unmatched: 5. CDR3 DNA: TGTGCCAGCAGCCCGTGGACTAGCCGCACAGATACGCAGTATTTT. This codes for CASSPWTSRTDTQYF.

The V call is TRBV3-1, the J call TRBJ2-7; weak D call: TRBD1 (5 bases). Trimming removed 0 bases from V and 3 bases from J, with 12 bases in between. This CDR3 comprises 15 residues. Looked up from germline, CDR1 is LGHDT and CDR2 is YNNKEL (reference sequence). The CDR3 DNA reads TGTGCCAGCAGCCAAGACGCAGGGCGACACTACGAGCAGTACTTC. This gives the protein CASSQDAGRHYEQYF.

In this sample, this clonotype turned up a few times. V and J are TRBV9 and TRBJ2-1, with 7 bases fitting TRBD2. With V trimmed by 3 bases and J by 0 bases, 6 bases remained unmatched. Germline CDR1 SGDLS, CDR2 YYNGEE. The CDR3 runs to 16 residues. CDR3 sequence: CASSAELAVSYNEQFF. DNA for the CDR3: TGTGCCAGCAGCGCCGAGCTAGCGGTCTCCTACAATGAGCAGTTCTTC.

The CDR3 coding sequence is TGTGCCAGCTCACCCCAAGAAAACATTCAGTACTTC. Translation gives CASSPQENIQYF. V gene TRBV18 combines with J gene TRBJ2-4; D is uncertain. The V and J ends lost 3 bases and 5 bases respectively, with 5 bases between them. This CDR3 spans 12 amino acids. Germline V gives CDR1 KGHSH, CDR2 LQKENI. Using reference TRBV18 and TRBJ2-4 for the parts outside the CDR3, the full variable domain is NAGVMQNPRHLVRRRGQEARLRCSPMKGHSHVYWYRQLPEEGLKFMVYLQKENIIDESGMPKERFSAEFPKEGPSILRIQQVVRGDSAAYFCASSPQENIQYFGAGTRLSVL.

Only a few counts were recorded for this clonotype. The chain joins TRBV29-1 to TRBJ2-2, with 9 bases that match TRBD1. CDR1 is SQVTM and CDR2 is ANQGSEA in the germline V gene. The CDR3 spans 14 residues. Trimming cost V 1 base and J 7 bases; bases outside gene matches: 4. The CDR3 DNA sequence: TGCAGCGTTGAAGGGGACAGGGAAGGCGGGGAGCTGTTTTTT. This translates into CSVEGDREGGELFF.